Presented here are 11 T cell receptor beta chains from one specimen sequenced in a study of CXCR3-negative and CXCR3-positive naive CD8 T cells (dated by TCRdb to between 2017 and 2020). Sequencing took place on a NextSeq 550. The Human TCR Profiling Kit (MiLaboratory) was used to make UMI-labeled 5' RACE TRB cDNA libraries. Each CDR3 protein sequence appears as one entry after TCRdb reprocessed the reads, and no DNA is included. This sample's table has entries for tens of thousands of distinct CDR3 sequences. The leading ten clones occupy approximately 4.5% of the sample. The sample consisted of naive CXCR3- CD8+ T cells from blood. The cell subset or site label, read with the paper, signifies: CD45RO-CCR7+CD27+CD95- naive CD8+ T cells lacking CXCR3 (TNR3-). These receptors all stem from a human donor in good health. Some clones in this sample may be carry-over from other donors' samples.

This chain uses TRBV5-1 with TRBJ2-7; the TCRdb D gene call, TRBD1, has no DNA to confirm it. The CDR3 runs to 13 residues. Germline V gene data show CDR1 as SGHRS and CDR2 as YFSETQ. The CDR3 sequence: CASSLEDSYEQYF. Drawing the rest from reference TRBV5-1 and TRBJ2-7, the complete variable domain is KAGVTQTPRYLIKTRGQQVTLSCSPISGHRSVSWYQQTPGQGLQFLFEYFSETQRNKGNFPGRFSGRQFSNSRSEMNVSTLELGDSALYLCASSLEDSYEQYFGPGTRLTVT.

CDR3 residues: CASSLDPSREAFF. The rearrangement links TRBV5-1 to TRBJ1-1; absent DNA, TCRdb's TRBD1 call cannot be checked. CDR3 size: 13 residues. Looked up from germline, CDR1 is SGHRS and CDR2 is YFSETQ.

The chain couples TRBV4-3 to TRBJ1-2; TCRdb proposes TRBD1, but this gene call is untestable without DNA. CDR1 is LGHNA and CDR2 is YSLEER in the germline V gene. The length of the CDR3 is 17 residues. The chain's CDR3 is CASSQDADPERLYGYTF.

This CDR3 reads CASSEYGPRGLEAFF. This chain joins TRBV25-1 and TRBJ1-1; TCRdb gives TRBD1 as the D gene, but with no DNA this cannot be confirmed. The germline V gene encodes CDR1 MGHDK and CDR2 SYGVNS. This CDR3 region has 15 residues.

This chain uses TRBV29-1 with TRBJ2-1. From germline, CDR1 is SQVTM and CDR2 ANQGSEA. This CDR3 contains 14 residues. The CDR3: CSVYRFGSYNEQFF.

The CDR3 sequence is CASSSGGETQYF. V is TRBV5-5 and J is TRBJ2-5; TCRdb calls TRBD1, which cannot be checked without DNA. The length of the CDR3 is 12 residues. Germline V lookup: CDR1 SGHKS, CDR2 YYEKEE (reference sequence).

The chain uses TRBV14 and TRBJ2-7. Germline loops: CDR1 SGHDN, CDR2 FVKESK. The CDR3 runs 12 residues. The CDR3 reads CASSQDPLEQYF.

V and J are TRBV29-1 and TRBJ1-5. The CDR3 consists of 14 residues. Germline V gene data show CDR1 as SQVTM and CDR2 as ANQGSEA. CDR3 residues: CSVEEGYGNQPQHF.

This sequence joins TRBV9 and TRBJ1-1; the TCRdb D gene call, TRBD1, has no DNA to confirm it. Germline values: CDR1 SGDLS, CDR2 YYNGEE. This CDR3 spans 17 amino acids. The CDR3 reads CASNLVPGQGMNTEAFF.

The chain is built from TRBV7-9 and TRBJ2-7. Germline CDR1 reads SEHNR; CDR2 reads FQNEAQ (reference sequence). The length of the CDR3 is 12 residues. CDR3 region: CASSLDRVGQYF.

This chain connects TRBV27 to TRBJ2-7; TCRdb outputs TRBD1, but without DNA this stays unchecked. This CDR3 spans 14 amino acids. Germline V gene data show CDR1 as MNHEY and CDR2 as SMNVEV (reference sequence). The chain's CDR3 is CASGSGGRAYEQYF.